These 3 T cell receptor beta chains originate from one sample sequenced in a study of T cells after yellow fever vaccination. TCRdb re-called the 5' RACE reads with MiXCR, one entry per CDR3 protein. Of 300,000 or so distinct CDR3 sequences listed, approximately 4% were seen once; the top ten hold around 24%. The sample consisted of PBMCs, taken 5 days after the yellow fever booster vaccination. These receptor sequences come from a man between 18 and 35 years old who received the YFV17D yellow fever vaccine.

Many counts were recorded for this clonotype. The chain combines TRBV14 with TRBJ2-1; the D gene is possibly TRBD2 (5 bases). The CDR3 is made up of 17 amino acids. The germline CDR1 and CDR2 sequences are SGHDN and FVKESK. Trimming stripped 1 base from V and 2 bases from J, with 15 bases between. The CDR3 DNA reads TGTGCCAGCAGCCAAGCGTTCCGCGCGGGCCCCTACAATGAGCAGTTCTTC. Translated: CASSQAFRAGPYNEQFF.

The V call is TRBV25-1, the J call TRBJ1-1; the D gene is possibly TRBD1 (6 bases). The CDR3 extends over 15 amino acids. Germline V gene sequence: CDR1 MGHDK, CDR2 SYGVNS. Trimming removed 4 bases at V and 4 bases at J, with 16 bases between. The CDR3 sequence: CASSGTVWATTEAFF. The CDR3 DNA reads TGTGCCAGCAGTGGGACAGTCTGGGCGACCACTGAAGCTTTCTTT.

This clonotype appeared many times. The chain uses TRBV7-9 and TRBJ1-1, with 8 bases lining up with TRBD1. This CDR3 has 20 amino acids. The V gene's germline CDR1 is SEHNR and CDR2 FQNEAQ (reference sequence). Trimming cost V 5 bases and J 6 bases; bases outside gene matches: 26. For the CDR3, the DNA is TGTGCCAGCAGCCAACCCTCGTTAGCCCCACGGGACAGGAGAAACCCTGAAGCTTTCTTT. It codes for CASSQPSLAPRDRRNPEAFF. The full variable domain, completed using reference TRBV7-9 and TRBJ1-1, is DTGVSQNPRHKITKRGQNVTFRCDPISEHNRLYWYRQTLGQGPEFLTYFQNEAQLEKSRLLSDRFSAERPKGSFSTLEIQRTEQGDSAMYLCASSQPSLAPRDRRNPEAFFGQGTRLTVV.